The 10 T cell receptor beta chains in this list originate from one sample, sequenced in a study of blood T cell repertoires in COVID-19. Data came from immunoSEQ multiplex PCR; TCRdb stores just in-frame clones and leaves some out. This repertoire shows some 150,000 clones, over 75% found once; its top ten account for 44%. The sequencing sample was made of peripheral blood. These receptors were taken from a human donor in a cohort sampled during active COVID-19.

This chain links TRBV19 with TRBJ1-6; D not certain. The CDR3 sequence is 13 residues long. The V end lost 5 bases, the J end lost 7 bases, and 9 bases lay between the germline ends. CDR1 and CDR2 (germline): LNHDA, SQIVND (reference sequence). The CDR3 is CASSLPVNSPLHF. In nucleotides, the CDR3 is TGTGCCAGTAGTTTACCAGTGAATTCACCCCTCCACTTT.

The genes are TRBV12-3 or TRBV12-4 and TRBJ1-5; 10 bases map to TRBD1. The CDR3 has 13 amino acids. V shed 6 bases, J shed 6 bases, and the junction held 2 bases outside the gene matches. The CDR3 nucleotides are TGTGCCAGCAGAGGGGACAGGGGTCAGCCCCAGCATTTT. It codes for CASRGDRGQPQHF.

The chain couples TRBV7-9 to TRBJ1-2, with a tentative D call TRBD1 (6 bases). Germline V gene data show CDR1 as SEHNR and CDR2 as FQNEAQ (reference sequence). Trimming stripped 7 bases from V and 3 bases from J, with 15 bases between. CDR3 length: 14 residues. In nucleotides, the CDR3 is TGTGCCAGCAACCGAGGGGAGGGGGACTATGGCTACACCTTC. Its translation: CASNRGEGDYGYTF.

This CDR3 reads CASKQGDIGNTIYF. The CDR3, as DNA: TGTGCCAGCAAACAGGGGGATATTGGAAACACCATATATTTT. This sequence joins TRBV7-2 and TRBJ1-3; 8 positions agree with TRBD1. CDR1 is SGHTA, CDR2 FQGNSA, per germline. The trim removed 7 bases at V and 3 bases at J, leaving 5 bases unmatched. CDR3 length equals 14 residues.

This chain uses TRBV7-6 with TRBJ2-2, with 7 bases aligning to TRBD2. The CDR3 covers 16 residues. CDR1 SGHVS and CDR2 FNYEAQ come from the germline V gene. The J segment lost 7 bases and the V segment lost 1 base, leaving 9 bases of the junction unmatched. CDR3 in DNA: TGTGCCAGCAGCTTAGGGGTGGCTCCGGGAGGCGGGGAGCTGTTTTTT. The encoded protein is CASSLGVAPGGGELFF. The full variable domain, completed using reference TRBV7-6 and TRBJ2-2, is GAGVSQSPRYKVTKRGQDVALRCDPISGHVSLYWYRQALGQGPEFLTYFNYEAQQDKSGLPNDRFSAERPEGSISTLTIQRTEQRDSAMYRCASSLGVAPGGGELFFGEGSRLTVL.

The chain recombines TRBV9 with TRBJ1-2; no reliable D call. Trimming stripped 4 bases from V and 3 bases from J, with 7 bases between. Germline assignment: CDR1 SGDLS and CDR2 YYNGEE. There are 12 residues in the CDR3. CDR3: CASSPLDYGYTF. CDR3 sequence (DNA): TGTGCCAGCAGCCCCCTAGACTATGGCTACACCTTC. The full variable domain, completed using reference TRBV9 and TRBJ1-2, is DSGVTQTPKHLITATGQRVTLRCSPRSGDLSVYWYQQSLDQGLQFLIQYYNGEERAKGNILERFSAQQFPDLHSELNLSSLELGDSALYFCASSPLDYGYTFGSGTRLTVV.

J is TRBJ1-4 and V is TRBV3-1 (or the pseudogene TRBV3-2); D may be TRBD1 (6 bases). The CDR3 is 15 amino acids. The V gene's germline CDR1 is LGHDT and CDR2 YNNKEL (reference sequence). V lost 7 bases to trimming and J lost 4 bases, with 16 bases between them. The CDR3 sequence: CASTSVGQSNEKLFF. The CDR3 DNA sequence: TGTGCCAGCACCTCAGTGGGACAAAGTAATGAAAAACTGTTTTTT.

The V gene is TRBV12-2, the J gene TRBJ2-7; the DNA was not compared with TRBD2, the D call given in the table. TRBV12-2 is a pseudogene locus. This CDR3 contains 15 residues. CDR3 DNA: TGTGCAAGTCGCTTGAAGCGGGGCAGAACCTACGAGCAGTACTTC. Translation gives CASRLKRGRTYEQYF.

V usage is TRBV5-6 and J usage is TRBJ2-1; maybe TRBD2 (6 bases). Germline V gene lookup returns CDR1 SGHDT and CDR2 YYEEEE. This CDR3 spans 14 amino acids. Trimming took off 2 bases at V and 12 bases at J, with 18 bases between the two ends. CDR3 residues: CASSFRTTQTRQFF. CDR3 nucleotide sequence: TGTGCCAGCAGCTTTCGGACTACTCAAACCCGGCAGTTCTTC. The full variable domain, completed using reference TRBV5-6 and TRBJ2-1, is DAGVTQSPTHLIKTRGQQVTLRCSPKSGHDTVSWYQQALGQGPQFIFQYYEEEERQRGNFPDRFSGHQFPNYSSELNVNALLLGDSALYLCASSFRTTQTRQFFGPGTRLTVL.

The CDR3 spells CASSPERESGYNEQFF. In DNA, the CDR3 is TGTGCCAGCTCACCAGAGCGGGAGAGTGGGTACAATGAGCAGTTCTTC. V is TRBV18 and J is TRBJ2-1; TRBD2 agrees at 8 bases. This CDR3 is 16 amino acids long. V shed 2 bases and J 4 bases; nucleotides not matched to a gene: 7. CDR1 and CDR2 from the germline V gene are KGHSH and LQKENI.